What follows are 26 T cell receptor beta chains derived from one specimen sequenced in a study of blood T cell repertoires in COVID-19. Clones were read by immunoSEQ multiplex PCR, and TCRdb kept only the in-frame ones, dropping some. The table records fewer than 400,000 clones, 88% of them present only once. Sequenced: PBMCs or T cells enriched from blood (not recorded which). The receptors originated from a man aged 25 to 40 who had recovered from COVID-19.

This chain connects TRBV12-3 or TRBV12-4 to TRBJ1-3; D remains unclear. V gave up 8 bases and J gave up 0 bases, with 8 bases separating them. The CDR3 has 13 residues. CDR3 sequence reads: CASQTFSGNTIYF. CDR3 nucleotide sequence: TGTGCCAGCCAGACTTTCTCTGGAAACACCATATATTTT.

The chain has TRBV11-2 and TRBJ2-5, with 7 bases identical to TRBD2. J lost 1 base, V lost 2 bases, and 7 bases had no gene match. CDR3 length: 16 amino acids. CDR1 SGHAT and CDR2 FQNNGV come from the germline V gene. The DNA of the CDR3 is TGTGCCAGCAGCTTACTTGGGGGGGGATTCCAAGAGACCCAGTACTTC. Translated: CASSLLGGGFQETQYF.

The chain couples TRBV2 to TRBJ1-2; no clear D. The V end lost 4 bases, the J end lost 0 bases, and 9 bases lay between the germline ends. CDR1 is SNHLY, CDR2 FYNNEI, per germline. The CDR3 consists of 14 residues. The CDR3 nucleotides read TGTGCCAGCAGTGGGGCATCCGCTAACTATGGCTACACCTTC. This encodes CASSGASANYGYTF.

The chain has TRBV5-4 and TRBJ2-1; 8 nucleotides match TRBD2. Germline values: CDR1 SGHNT, CDR2 YYREEE (reference sequence). With 4 bases clipped from V and 10 bases from J, the junction kept 10 bases outside the gene matches. CDR3 length: 14 amino acids. The CDR3 bases are TGTGCCAGCAGCCACCGGGGGGGCCTGGGGGAGCAGTTCTTC. This encodes CASSHRGGLGEQFF.

The gene calls are TRBV5-8 and TRBJ2-1; TRBD2 is a possible D gene (6 bases). The CDR3 has 14 amino acids. Trimming took 4 bases from V and 4 from J, leaving 12 bases between them. CDR1 and CDR2 (germline): SGHTS, YDEGEE. The CDR3 region is CASSLRDFYNEQFF. CDR3 bases: TGTGCCAGCAGCCTACGGGACTTTTACAATGAGCAGTTCTTC.

The chain is built from TRBV27 and TRBJ1-2; the match to TRBD1 covers 10 bases. This CDR3 has 15 residues. V lost 6 bases, J lost 7 bases, and 11 bases stayed unmatched. The germline V gene encodes CDR1 MNHEY and CDR2 SMNVEV (reference sequence). The CDR3 reads CASRLTGTGEGGYTF. CDR3 sequence (DNA): TGTGCCAGCAGGCTTACCGGGACAGGGGAAGGTGGCTACACCTTC.

The chain couples TRBV6-5 to TRBJ1-2, with 7 bases identical to TRBD1. V lost 2 bases and J lost 2; bases outside the gene matches: 2. The germline gives CDR1 MNHEY, CDR2 SVGAGI. The CDR3 covers 14 residues. The CDR3 sequence is CASSYTGANYGYTF. The CDR3 DNA sequence: TGTGCCAGCAGTTACACAGGGGCGAACTATGGCTACACCTTC.

This chain uses TRBV5-4 with TRBJ2-7; 9 bases agree with TRBD1. In germline, CDR1 is SGHNT, CDR2 YYREEE (reference sequence). The CDR3 loop spans 15 amino acids. Germline trimming cut 4 bases from V and 6 bases from J; bases unmatched to any gene: 11. CDR3 in DNA: TGTGCCAGCAGCATAAGGGACAGGGAAGGAGGCGAGCAGTACTTC. Protein product: CASSIRDREGGEQYF. Full variable domain (outside the CDR3, taken from reference TRBV5-4 and TRBJ2-7): ETGVTQSPTHLIKTRGQQVTLRCSSQSGHNTVSWYQQALGQGPQFIFQYYREEENGRGNFPPRFSGLQFPNYSSELNVNALELDDSALYLCASSIRDREGGEQYFGPGTRLTVT.

On this clone: Other nucleotide sequences from this sample produce the same CDR3. This rearrangement joins TRBV28 to TRBJ1-2; TRBD1 might be the D (5 bases). V shed 2 bases and J shed 3 bases, with 7 bases lying between them. The CDR3 consists of 13 residues. Germline V gene lookup returns CDR1 MDHEN and CDR2 SYDVKM. The chain's CDR3 is CASSLPGDYGYTF. The CDR3 region has the DNA TGTGCCAGCAGTTTACCGGGGGACTATGGCTACACCTTC.

This clone was detected once. Compared with germline, one end of the junction differs, possibly owing to a read error. This chain joins TRBV2 and TRBJ2-1; D is unclear. The CDR3 extends over 12 amino acids. CDR1 and CDR2 (germline): SNHLY, FYNNEI. CDR3 loop: CASSEGYSEQFF. The DNA of the CDR3 is TGTGCCAGCAGTGAAGGGTACAGTGAGCAGTTCTTC. The variable domain in full, with the rest retrieved from reference TRBV2 and TRBJ2-1, is EPEVTQTPSHQVTQMGQEVILRCVPISNHLYFYWYRQILGQKVEFLVSFYNNEISEKSEIFDDQFSVERPDGSNFTLKIRSTKLEDSAMYFCASSEGYSEQFFGPGTRLTVL.

This clone was recorded only once. The chain employs TRBV18 and TRBJ1-6, with D unresolved. The CDR3 spans 14 residues. With 2 bases removed from V and 7 bases from J, the gap between germline ends came to 9 bases. The V gene's germline CDR1 is KGHSH and CDR2 LQKENI. CDR3 in amino acids: CASSPEWRNSPLHF. The CDR3, as DNA: TGTGCCAGCTCACCAGAGTGGAGAAATTCACCCCTCCACTTT.

In this sample, this clone turned up once. V and J are TRBV10-2 and TRBJ2-7; TRBD1 might be the D (5 bases). Germline V lookup: CDR1 WSHSY, CDR2 SAAADI. The V end was cut by 8 bases, the J end by 7 bases, with 21 bases between. This CDR3 is built from 14 residues. The CDR3 DNA reads as TGCGCCAGCGGTTATGACAGTGGGCTTTGGGAGCAGTACTTC. It specifies CASGYDSGLWEQYF.

This chain links TRBV28 with TRBJ2-7; 10 bases line up with TRBD1. V dropped 4 bases and J dropped 6; count of bases not matched to a gene: 9. The CDR3 contains 15 residues. Germline CDR1 is MDHEN and CDR2 is SYDVKM. CDR3 residues: CASSSIPGQGPEQYF. In DNA, the CDR3 is TGTGCCAGCAGTTCCATACCGGGACAGGGGCCCGAGCAGTACTTC.

This sequence joins TRBV19 and TRBJ2-7; a weak D match, TRBD1 (6 bases). There are 15 residues in the CDR3. Germline-derived CDR1 and CDR2 are LNHDA and SQIVND (reference sequence). Trimming removed 3 bases from V and 3 bases from J, with 15 bases in between. CDR3 sequence reads: CASSIQGSMVYEQYF. CDR3 bases: TGTGCCAGTAGTATCCAGGGGAGTATGGTCTACGAGCAGTACTTC.

J is TRBJ1-2 and V is TRBV27; 11 nucleotides line up with TRBD1. The CDR3 runs to 14 residues. Trimming removed 4 bases from V and 4 bases from J; junction bases left unmatched: 2. CDR1 MNHEY and CDR2 SMNVEV come from the germline V gene (reference sequence). In nucleotides, the CDR3 is TGTGCCAGCAGTTGGACAGGGGGCGTCTATGGCTACACCTTC. Its translation is CASSWTGGVYGYTF.

The chain employs TRBV30 and TRBJ1-1; D uncertain. V was shortened by 0 bases and J by 1 base, with 6 bases between the two germline ends. Per the germline V gene, CDR1 is GTSNPN and CDR2 is SVGIG (reference sequence). The CDR3 extends over 13 amino acids. The chain's CDR3 is CAWSVAGNTEAFF. As DNA, the CDR3 is TGTGCCTGGAGTGTGGCAGGGAACACTGAAGCTTTCTTT.

This sequence joins TRBV7-2 and TRBJ2-7, with D possibly being TRBD2 (5 bases). The CDR3 is made up of 13 amino acids. Deletions cut 5 bases from V and 6 bases from J, with 14 bases between. CDR1 is SGHTA and CDR2 is FQGNSA in the germline V gene. The CDR3 bases are TGTGCCAGCAGCGCGGCGCGGGTCGTCGAGCAGTACTTC. Translated, it gives CASSAARVVEQYF.

The genes are TRBV7-3 and TRBJ2-2; a weak D match, TRBD2 (5 bases). Deletions cut 6 bases from V and 4 bases from J, with 12 bases between. Germline CDR1 and CDR2: SGHTA and FQGTGA. CDR3 size: 14 residues. The DNA of the CDR3 is TGTGCCAGCAGTCAGAGCGGTGGCACCGGGGAGCTGTTTTTT. It encodes CASSQSGGTGELFF.

The genes are TRBV4-1 and TRBJ1-6, with 7 bases fitting TRBD1. CDR1 and CDR2 from the germline V gene are MGHRA and YSYEKL. This CDR3 is built from 14 residues. Germline trimming cut 3 bases from V and 9 bases from J; bases unmatched to any gene: 5. The CDR3 DNA reads as TGCGCCAGCAGCCATCGACAGGGCGGTTCACCCCTCCACTTT. Translated: CASSHRQGGSPLHF.

The CDR3 DNA is TGTGCCAGCAGCCCCCCTAGCGGGGGGGACCTATGGACAGATACGCAGTATTTT. This sequence encodes CASSPPSGGDLWTDTQYF. The V and J genes are TRBV7-9 and TRBJ2-3, with 12 bases aligning to TRBD2. Germline V CDR1 and CDR2: SEHNR, FQNEAQ (reference sequence). V was pared by 5 bases and J by 3 bases, with 12 bases of the junction left unmatched. The CDR3 runs 18 residues. Looking up the rest from reference TRBV7-9 and TRBJ2-3 gives the full variable domain: DTGVSQNPRHKITKRGQNVTFRCDPISEHNRLYWYRQTLGQGPEFLTYFQNEAQLEKSRLLSDRFSAERPKGSFSTLEIQRTEQGDSAMYLCASSPPSGGDLWTDTQYFGPGTRLTVL.

The chain combines TRBV15 with TRBJ2-5, with D perhaps matching TRBD1 (6 bases). This CDR3 has 13 residues. Germline CDR1 LNHNV, CDR2 YYDKDF (reference sequence). Trimming left V 3 bases short and J 5 bases short, with 10 bases between. The CDR3 DNA is TGTGCCACCAGCAGTGGACAGTACGAGACCCAGTACTTC. Encoded protein: CATSSGQYETQYF.

Written as DNA, the CDR3 is TGTGCCAGCAGCGAACAGGGGGCTGAAGCTTTCTTT. Translated, it gives CASSEQGAEAFF. The V call is TRBV9, the J call TRBJ1-1; 8 positions agree with TRBD1. CDR1 and CDR2 from the germline V gene are SGDLS and YYNGEE. The CDR3 is made up of 12 amino acids. The ends lost 3 bases at V and 6 bases at J; junction bases unmatched: 1.

In its sample, this clone was seen once. The chain has TRBV25-1 and TRBJ1-1; possible D gene TRBD1, 5 bases. CDR3 length: 14 amino acids. Trimming took 3 bases from V and 0 from J, leaving 8 bases between them. Germline CDR1 is MGHDK and CDR2 is SYGVNS. Here the CDR3 DNA reads TGTGCCAGCAGTGATCTGACAGTGAACACTGAAGCTTTCTTT. Protein: CASSDLTVNTEAFF.

The chain links TRBV5-4 to TRBJ2-2, with D possibly matching TRBD1 (7 bases). CDR1 and CDR2 from the germline V gene are SGHNT and YYREEE (reference sequence). This CDR3 region has 15 residues. Trimming shortened V by 1 base and J by 5 bases, and 12 bases separated the two germline ends. The CDR3 here is CASSLIQGRTGELFF. In DNA form, the CDR3 reads TGTGCCAGCAGCTTGATACAGGGGAGGACCGGGGAGCTGTTTTTT.

The chain links TRBV6-5 to TRBJ2-7; 8 nucleotides agree with TRBD1. Germline CDR1 and CDR2: MNHEY and SVGAGI. V was clipped by 6 bases and J by 2 bases; unmatched bases: 9. CDR3 length: 15 residues. In DNA, the CDR3 is TGTGCCAGCAGCTCCAGGGGGCGGCCCCCCTACGAGCAGTACTTC. Translated, it gives CASSSRGRPPYEQYF.

V and J are TRBV3-1 (or the pseudogene TRBV3-2) and TRBJ2-5; TRBD2 aligns across 7 bases. The germline CDR1 and CDR2 sequences are LGHDT and YNNKEL (reference sequence). CDR3 size: 14 residues. Unmatched junction bases numbered 5, after V lost 4 bases and J lost 3 bases. The CDR3 region is CASSLRAGKETQYF. The CDR3 DNA sequence: TGTGCCAGCAGCCTGAGAGCGGGGAAAGAGACCCAGTACTTC.